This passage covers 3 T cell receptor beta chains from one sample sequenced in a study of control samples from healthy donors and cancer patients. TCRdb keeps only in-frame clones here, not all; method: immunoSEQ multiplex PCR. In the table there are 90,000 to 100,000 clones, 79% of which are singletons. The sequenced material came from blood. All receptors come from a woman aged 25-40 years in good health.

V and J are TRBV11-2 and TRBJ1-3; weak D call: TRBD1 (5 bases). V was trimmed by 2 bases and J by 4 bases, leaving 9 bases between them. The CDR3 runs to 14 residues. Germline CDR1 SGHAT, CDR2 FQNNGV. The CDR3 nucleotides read TGTGCCAGCAGCTTACAGGGATCCGGAAACACCATATATTTT. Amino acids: CASSLQGSGNTIYF.

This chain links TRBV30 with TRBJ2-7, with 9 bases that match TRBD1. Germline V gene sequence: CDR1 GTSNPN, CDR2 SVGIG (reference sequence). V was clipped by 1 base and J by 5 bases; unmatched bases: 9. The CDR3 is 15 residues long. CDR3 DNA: TGTGCCTGGAGTGCCCCGTGGACAGGGGTCCACGAGCAGTACTTC. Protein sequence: CAWSAPWTGVHEQYF.

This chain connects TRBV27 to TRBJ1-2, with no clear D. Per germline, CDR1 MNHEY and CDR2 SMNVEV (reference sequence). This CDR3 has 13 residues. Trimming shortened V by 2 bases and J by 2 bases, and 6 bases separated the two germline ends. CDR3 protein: CASSLKQNYGYTF. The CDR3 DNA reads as TGTGCCAGCAGTTTAAAACAGAACTATGGCTACACCTTC.